This passage covers 26 T cell receptor beta chains from one sample sequenced in a study of shared clonotypes between healthy human individuals. Assay: immunoSEQ multiplex PCR; the TCRdb copy retains only in-frame clones and omits some. The profile covers over a million clones, with about 96% appearing a single time and roughly 1.2% taken by the ten largest. The sequencing sample was made of naive CD4+ T cells sorted from blood. The subset was: CD45RA+ positively selected. The receptors here all came from a man aged 25-40 years in good health.

The genes are TRBV30 and TRBJ2-5; weak D call: TRBD1 (5 bases). Trimming stripped 5 bases from V and 5 bases from J, with 6 bases between. CDR3 size: 10 residues. Looked up from germline, CDR1 is GTSNPN and CDR2 is SVGIG (reference sequence). The CDR3 region has the DNA TGTGCCTGGCAGGGTGAGACCCAGTACTTC. Translation gives CAWQGETQYF. Based on the CDR3 plus reference TRBV30 and TRBJ2-5, the full variable domain is SQTIHQWPATLVQPVGSPLSLECTVEGTSNPNLYWYRQAAGRGLQLLFYSVGIGQISSEVPQNLSASRPQDRQFILSSKKLLLSDSGFYLCAWQGETQYFGPGTRLLVL.

The rearrangement links TRBV5-6 to TRBJ2-1; 11 bases agree with TRBD2. J lost 10 bases, V lost 0 bases, and 9 bases had no gene match. The CDR3 is 16 amino acids. Per germline, CDR1 SGHDT and CDR2 YYEEEE. For the CDR3, the DNA is TGTGCCAGCAGCTTGGTAATACTAGCGGGAGTAGGAGAGCAGTTCTTC. Its protein product is CASSLVILAGVGEQFF.

This clone appeared a single time. V and J are TRBV9 and TRBJ2-7, with D possibly being TRBD2 (7 bases). This CDR3 has 16 residues. Germline V gives CDR1 SGDLS, CDR2 YYNGEE. V shed 0 bases and J shed 4 bases, with 17 bases lying between them. CDR3 region: CASSVAGDSGLYEQYF. The DNA of the CDR3 is TGTGCCAGCAGCGTAGCAGGGGATAGCGGGTTGTACGAGCAGTACTTC.

This chain links TRBV7-6 with TRBJ2-2, with D unclear. The V and J ends lost 0 bases and 6 bases respectively, with 8 bases between them. This CDR3 region has 14 residues. The germline CDR1 and CDR2 sequences are SGHVS and FNYEAQ. Written as DNA, the CDR3 is TGTGCCAGCAGCTTAGCGTCCGTTCCCGGGGAGCTGTTTTTT. Translating it yields CASSLASVPGELFF.

The chain uses TRBV5-5 and TRBJ1-3; D unresolved. CDR1 is SGHKS, CDR2 YYEKEE, per germline (reference sequence). This CDR3 is built from 15 residues. Trimming took 0 bases from V and 0 from J, leaving 7 bases between them. CDR3 loop: CASSLEQLSGNTIYF. DNA of the CDR3: TGTGCCAGCAGCTTGGAACAGCTCTCTGGAAACACCATATATTTT. The full variable domain, with the rest looked up from reference TRBV5-5 and TRBJ1-3, is DAGVTQSPTHLIKTRGQQVTLRCSPISGHKSVSWYQQVLGQGPQFIFQYYEKEERGRGNFPDRFSARQFPNYSSELNVNALLLGDSALYLCASSLEQLSGNTIYFGEGSWLTVV.

CDR3 sequence: CASSLAREGLDEQYF. CDR3 nucleotides: TGTGCCAGCAGCTTAGCGCGGGAGGGCCTAGACGAGCAGTACTTC. The chain recombines TRBV7-9 with TRBJ2-7; 9 bases map to TRBD2. This CDR3 comprises 15 residues. Germline lookup yields CDR1 SEHNR and CDR2 FQNEAQ (reference sequence). V trimming: 0 bases; J trimming: 5 bases; junction bases outside the gene matches: 5.

Of note for this clone: In the same sample, other DNA sequences code for this CDR3. V usage is TRBV10-1 and J usage is TRBJ2-1, with 8 bases that match TRBD2. V was pared by 3 bases and J by 2 bases, with 3 bases of the junction left unmatched. The CDR3 sequence is 15 residues long. Germline CDR1 reads WNHNN; CDR2 reads SYGVQD (reference sequence). The CDR3 is CASSESGGPYNEQFF. CDR3 nucleotide sequence: TGCGCCAGCAGTGAAAGCGGGGGACCCTACAATGAGCAGTTCTTC.

J is TRBJ2-5 and V is TRBV9; TRBD1 aligns across 11 bases. From germline, CDR1 is SGDLS and CDR2 YYNGEE. The CDR3 is made up of 16 amino acids. V was clipped by 0 bases and J by 5 bases; unmatched bases: 6. The CDR3 DNA is TGTGCCAGCAGCGTAGCTAGGACAGGGGGCTCGGAGACCCAGTACTTC. Protein product: CASSVARTGGSETQYF.

The gene calls are TRBV18 and TRBJ1-2; D might be TRBD1 (5 bases). The germline CDR1 and CDR2 sequences are KGHSH and LQKENI. The CDR3 consists of 15 residues. Trimming took 4 bases from V and 6 from J, leaving 18 bases between them. In nucleotides, the CDR3 is TGTGCCAGCTCACGGGGACCATCGGAGTTTGATGGCTACACCTTC. Its translation is CASSRGPSEFDGYTF. The full variable domain, completed using reference TRBV18 and TRBJ1-2, is NAGVMQNPRHLVRRRGQEARLRCSPMKGHSHVYWYRQLPEEGLKFMVYLQKENIIDESGMPKERFSAEFPKEGPSILRIQQVVRGDSAAYFCASSRGPSEFDGYTFGSGTRLTVV.

The V gene is TRBV5-4, the J gene TRBJ1-1; tentatively, D is TRBD1 (6 bases). Deletions cut 5 bases from V and 2 bases from J, with 16 bases between. In germline, CDR1 is SGHNT, CDR2 YYREEE (reference sequence). The CDR3 spans 15 residues. The CDR3 DNA follows: TGTGCCAGCAGAAAGAGGGACACTTTTAACACTGAAGCTTTCTTT. Amino acids: CASRKRDTFNTEAFF. The full variable domain, with the rest looked up from reference TRBV5-4 and TRBJ1-1, is ETGVTQSPTHLIKTRGQQVTLRCSSQSGHNTVSWYQQALGQGPQFIFQYYREEENGRGNFPPRFSGLQFPNYSSELNVNALELDDSALYLCASRKRDTFNTEAFFGQGTRLTVV.

This sequence joins TRBV5-4 and TRBJ2-1; TRBD2 might be the D (5 bases). The V end lost 0 bases, the J end lost 8 bases, and 12 bases lay between the germline ends. Germline V gene lookup returns CDR1 SGHNT and CDR2 YYREEE (reference sequence). The CDR3 length is 14 residues. The CDR3 loop reads CASSLDLLAHEQFF. Here the CDR3 DNA reads TGTGCCAGCAGCTTGGATCTCCTAGCCCATGAGCAGTTCTTC.

This clone was picked up one time. CDR3 in amino acids: CASSWSGPPAGNEQFF. Here the CDR3 DNA reads TGCGCCAGCAGTTGGAGCGGTCCCCCCGCGGGGAATGAGCAGTTCTTC. The V gene is TRBV5-1, the J gene TRBJ2-1, with a tentative D call TRBD2 (6 bases). The CDR3 has 16 residues. Trimming removed 5 bases from V and 7 bases from J, with 22 bases in between. Per the germline V gene, CDR1 is SGHRS and CDR2 is YFSETQ.

This clone has just one count. The chain employs TRBV27 and TRBJ2-5; tentative D call: TRBD1 (8 bases). Germline V gene data show CDR1 as MNHEY and CDR2 as SMNVEV (reference sequence). There are 15 residues in the CDR3. V gave up 2 bases and J gave up 3 bases, with 13 bases separating them. CDR3 DNA: TGTGCCAGCAGTTTAAGCGGGACAGGTAAAGAGACCCAGTACTTC. It is translated as CASSLSGTGKETQYF.

With respect to this clone: Different DNA sequences within this sample yield the same CDR3. The V call is TRBV7-9, the J call TRBJ2-7; 7 nucleotides line up with TRBD2. With 3 bases clipped from V and 2 bases from J, the junction kept 1 base outside the gene matches. Germline V gene data show CDR1 as SEHNR and CDR2 as FQNEAQ (reference sequence). This CDR3 region has 13 residues. CDR3 nucleotides: TGTGCCAGCAGCTTGGCGGGGGCCTACGAGCAGTACTTC. This sequence encodes CASSLAGAYEQYF.

CDR3 in DNA: TGTGCCATCAGTGAGTCCTGGGGTCTCTACGAGCAGTACTTC. This translates into CAISESWGLYEQYF. The chain carries TRBV10-3 and TRBJ2-7; D gene ambiguous. The V end lost 0 bases, the J end lost 3 bases, and 9 bases lay between the germline ends. The CDR3 length is 14 residues. In germline, CDR1 is ENHRY, CDR2 SYGVKD.

The chain couples TRBV5-4 to TRBJ2-3; 10 nucleotides agree with TRBD2. V was pared by 7 bases and J by 1 base, with 9 bases of the junction left unmatched. The CDR3 is made up of 16 amino acids. Germline V gives CDR1 SGHNT, CDR2 YYREEE (reference sequence). The CDR3 sequence: CASGTAGGWGTDTQYF. In nucleotides, the CDR3 is TGTGCCAGCGGTACAGCGGGAGGGTGGGGCACAGATACGCAGTATTTT.

CDR3 in amino acids: CSAQLGTQYF. The CDR3 nucleotides read TGCAGTGCTCAGTTGGGTACGCAGTATTTT. This sequence joins TRBV20-1 and TRBJ2-3; D is undetermined. Trimming cost V 5 bases and J 8 bases, with 8 bases left between them. CDR1 DFQATT and CDR2 SNEGSKA come from the germline V gene (reference sequence). This CDR3 region has 10 residues.

The CDR3 loop is CASSSGTGGPLGNEKLFF. CDR3 bases: TGTGCCAGCAGCTCCGGGACAGGGGGCCCCCTGGGCAATGAAAAACTGTTTTTT. This chain joins TRBV5-5 and TRBJ1-4; TRBD1 aligns across 12 bases. V lost 3 bases to trimming and J lost 5 bases; unmatched junction nucleotides: 11. This CDR3 has 18 residues. CDR1 and CDR2 from the germline V gene are SGHKS and YYEKEE (reference sequence). Supplemented by reference TRBV5-5 and TRBJ1-4, the full variable domain reads DAGVTQSPTHLIKTRGQQVTLRCSPISGHKSVSWYQQVLGQGPQFIFQYYEKEERGRGNFPDRFSARQFPNYSSELNVNALLLGDSALYLCASSSGTGGPLGNEKLFFGSGTQLSVL.

The chain is built from TRBV18 and TRBJ1-5; D call uncertain. Looked up from germline, CDR1 is KGHSH and CDR2 is LQKENI. The CDR3 has 14 amino acids. Trimming took off 3 bases at V and 2 bases at J, with 8 bases between the two ends. DNA for the CDR3: TGTGCCAGCTCACCGAACGTCGGCAATCAGCCCCAGCATTTT. Residues: CASSPNVGNQPQHF.

The V gene is TRBV28, the J gene TRBJ2-3; 11 nucleotides align to TRBD2. J gave up 1 base and V 6 bases, and 6 bases lay outside the gene matches. There are 16 residues in the CDR3. Germline V gene data show CDR1 as MDHEN and CDR2 as SYDVKM. The chain's CDR3 is CASSHRLAGRTDTQYF. In DNA, the CDR3 is TGTGCCAGCAGCCATCGACTAGCGGGGCGCACAGATACGCAGTATTTT.

The chain has TRBV27 and TRBJ2-3, with 13 bases fitting TRBD2. From germline, CDR1 is MNHEY and CDR2 SMNVEV (reference sequence). This CDR3 has 16 residues. V was pared by 6 bases and J by 5 bases, with 8 bases of the junction left unmatched. CDR3 loop: CASSPGLAGFGDTQYF. DNA for the CDR3: TGTGCCAGCAGCCCGGGACTAGCGGGGTTTGGAGATACGCAGTATTTT.

The CDR3 DNA reads TGTGCCACCCAGGGGAGTACCTACGAGCAGTACTTC. Translated, it gives CATQGSTYEQYF. The chain couples TRBV19 to TRBJ2-7; D possibly corresponds to TRBD1 (6 bases). V lost 10 bases and J 2 bases, leaving 12 bases between the germline ends. The CDR3 loop spans 12 amino acids. The germline CDR1 and CDR2 sequences are LNHDA and SQIVND (reference sequence).

The CDR3 here is CASSEARAGVSDTQYF. Written as DNA, the CDR3 is TGTGCCAGCAGTGAAGCGCGAGCGGGAGTTTCAGATACGCAGTATTTT. The chain links TRBV6-1 to TRBJ2-3; 8 bases map to TRBD2. This CDR3 contains 16 residues. The J segment lost 4 bases and the V segment lost 0 bases, leaving 6 bases of the junction unmatched. Per the germline V gene, CDR1 is MNHNS and CDR2 is SASEGT.

The chain links TRBV2 to TRBJ2-1; D not certain. CDR3 size: 11 residues. With 5 bases removed from V and 6 bases from J, the gap between germline ends came to 5 bases. The germline CDR1 and CDR2 sequences are SNHLY and FYNNEI. CDR3 in amino acids: CASSRSNEQFF. The CDR3 coding sequence is TGTGCCAGCAGTAGGTCCAATGAGCAGTTCTTC.

The rearrangement uses TRBV10-3 and TRBJ1-1; 11 positions match TRBD1. The CDR3 is 13 residues long. In germline, CDR1 is ENHRY, CDR2 SYGVKD. Unmatched junction bases numbered 4, after V lost 8 bases and J lost 5 bases. The CDR3: CAIRTGGGTEAFF. In DNA form, the CDR3 reads TGTGCCATCCGGACAGGGGGCGGGACTGAAGCTTTCTTT.

V gene TRBV11-2 combines with J gene TRBJ2-3; 14 bases are a match to TRBD2. With 6 bases clipped from V and 4 bases from J, the junction kept 6 bases outside the gene matches. The germline V gene encodes CDR1 SGHAT and CDR2 FQNNGV. The CDR3 contains 16 residues. The CDR3 DNA sequence: TGTGCCAGCAGGTCCGGGACTAGCGGGAGCCCAGATACGCAGTATTTT. As protein: CASRSGTSGSPDTQYF.